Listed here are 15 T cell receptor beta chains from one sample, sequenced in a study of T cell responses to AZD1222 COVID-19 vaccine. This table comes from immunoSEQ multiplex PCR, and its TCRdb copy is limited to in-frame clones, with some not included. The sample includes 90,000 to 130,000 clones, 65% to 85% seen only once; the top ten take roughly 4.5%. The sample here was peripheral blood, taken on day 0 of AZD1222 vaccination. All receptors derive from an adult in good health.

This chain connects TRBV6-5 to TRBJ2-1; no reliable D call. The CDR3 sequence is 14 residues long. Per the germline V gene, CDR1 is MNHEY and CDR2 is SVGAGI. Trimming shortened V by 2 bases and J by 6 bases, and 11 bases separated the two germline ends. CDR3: CASSYRAIGNEQFF. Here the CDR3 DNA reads TGTGCCAGCAGTTACCGGGCTATTGGCAATGAGCAGTTCTTC.

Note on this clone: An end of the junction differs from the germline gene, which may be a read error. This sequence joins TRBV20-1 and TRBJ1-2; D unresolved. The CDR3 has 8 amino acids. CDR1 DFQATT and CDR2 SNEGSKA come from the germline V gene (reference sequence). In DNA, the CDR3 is TGCAGTGCTAGAGAGGGCGAATTC. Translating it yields CSAREGEF.

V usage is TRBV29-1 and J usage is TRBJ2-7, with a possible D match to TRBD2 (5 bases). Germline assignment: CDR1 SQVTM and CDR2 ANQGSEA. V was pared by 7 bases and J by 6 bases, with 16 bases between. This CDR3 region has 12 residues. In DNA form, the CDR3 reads TGCAGCGGGACCGTCCGTGGGAGCGAGCAGTACTTC. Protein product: CSGTVRGSEQYF.

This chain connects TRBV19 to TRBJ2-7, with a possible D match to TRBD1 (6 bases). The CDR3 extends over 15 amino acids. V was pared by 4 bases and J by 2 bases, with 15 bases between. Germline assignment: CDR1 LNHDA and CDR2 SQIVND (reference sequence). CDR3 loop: CASSTLDSGTYEQYF. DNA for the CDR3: TGTGCCAGTAGTACCCTGGACAGCGGTACCTACGAGCAGTACTTC. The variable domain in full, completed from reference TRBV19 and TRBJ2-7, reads DGGITQSPKYLFRKEGQNVTLSCEQNLNHDAMYWYRQDPGQGLRLIYYSQIVNDFQKGDIAEGYSVSREKKESFPLTVTSAQKNPTAFYLCASSTLDSGTYEQYFGPGTRLTVT.

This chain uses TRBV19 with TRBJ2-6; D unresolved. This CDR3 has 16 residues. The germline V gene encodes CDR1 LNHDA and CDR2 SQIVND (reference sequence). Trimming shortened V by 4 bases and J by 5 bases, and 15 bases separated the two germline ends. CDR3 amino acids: CASSTQPRVRANVLTF. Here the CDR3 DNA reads TGTGCCAGTAGTACCCAGCCGAGAGTGCGGGCCAACGTCCTGACTTTC.

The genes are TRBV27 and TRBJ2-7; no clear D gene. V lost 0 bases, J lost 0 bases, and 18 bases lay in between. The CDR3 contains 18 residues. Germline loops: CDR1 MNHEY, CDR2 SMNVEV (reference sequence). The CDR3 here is CASSLSRVSASYSYEQYF. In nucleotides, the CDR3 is TGTGCCAGCAGTTTATCGAGAGTCAGCGCCTCTTACTCCTACGAGCAGTACTTC.

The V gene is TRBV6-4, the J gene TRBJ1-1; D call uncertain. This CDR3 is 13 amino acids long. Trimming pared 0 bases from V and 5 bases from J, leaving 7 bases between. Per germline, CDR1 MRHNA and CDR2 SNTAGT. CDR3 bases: TGTGCCAGCAGTGACTCGGAATCAACTGAAGCTTTCTTT. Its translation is CASSDSESTEAFF.

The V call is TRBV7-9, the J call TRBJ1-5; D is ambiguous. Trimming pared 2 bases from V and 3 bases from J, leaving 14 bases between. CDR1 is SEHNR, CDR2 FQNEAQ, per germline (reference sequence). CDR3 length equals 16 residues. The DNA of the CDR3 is TGTGCCAGCAGCTTAACAGACCTCGGGCACAATCAGCCCCAGCATTTT. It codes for CASSLTDLGHNQPQHF.

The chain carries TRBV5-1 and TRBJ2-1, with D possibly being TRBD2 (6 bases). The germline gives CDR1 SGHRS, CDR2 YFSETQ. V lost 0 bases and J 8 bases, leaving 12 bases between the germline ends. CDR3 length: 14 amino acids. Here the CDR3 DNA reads TGCGCCAGCAGCTTGGCCGGGGGTAGCGATGAGCAGTTCTTC. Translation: CASSLAGGSDEQFF.

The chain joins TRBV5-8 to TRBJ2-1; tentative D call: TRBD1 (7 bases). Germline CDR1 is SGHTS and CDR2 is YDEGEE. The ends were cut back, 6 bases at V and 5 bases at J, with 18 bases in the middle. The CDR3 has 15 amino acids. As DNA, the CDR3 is TGTGCCAGCAATGGCAGGGGCGGGACAGACAATGAGCAGTTCTTC. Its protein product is CASNGRGGTDNEQFF.

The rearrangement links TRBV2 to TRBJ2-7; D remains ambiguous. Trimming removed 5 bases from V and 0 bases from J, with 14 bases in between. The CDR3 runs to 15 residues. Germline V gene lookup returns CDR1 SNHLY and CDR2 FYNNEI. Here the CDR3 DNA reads TGTGCCAGCAGTCGAACGACGACAAACTCCTACGAGCAGTACTTC. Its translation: CASSRTTTNSYEQYF.

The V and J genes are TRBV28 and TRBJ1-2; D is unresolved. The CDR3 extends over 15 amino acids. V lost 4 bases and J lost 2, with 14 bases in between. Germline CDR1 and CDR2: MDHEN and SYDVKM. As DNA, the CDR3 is TGTGCCAGCAGTTCCCCGTTTGGAGGGAACTATGGCTACACCTTC. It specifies CASSSPFGGNYGYTF.

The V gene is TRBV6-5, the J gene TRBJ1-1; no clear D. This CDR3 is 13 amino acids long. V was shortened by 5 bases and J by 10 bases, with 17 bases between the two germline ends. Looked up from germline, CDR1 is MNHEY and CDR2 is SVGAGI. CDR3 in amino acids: CASSTTYVSAAFF. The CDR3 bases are TGTGCCAGCAGTACTACGTATGTATCGGCAGCTTTCTTT.

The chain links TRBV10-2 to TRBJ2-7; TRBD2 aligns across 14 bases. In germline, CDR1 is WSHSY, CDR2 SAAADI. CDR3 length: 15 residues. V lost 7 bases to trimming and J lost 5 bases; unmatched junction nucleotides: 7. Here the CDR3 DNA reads TGCGCCAGCAATCCAGGACTAGCGGGAGGACACGAGCAGTACTTC. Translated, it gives CASNPGLAGGHEQYF.

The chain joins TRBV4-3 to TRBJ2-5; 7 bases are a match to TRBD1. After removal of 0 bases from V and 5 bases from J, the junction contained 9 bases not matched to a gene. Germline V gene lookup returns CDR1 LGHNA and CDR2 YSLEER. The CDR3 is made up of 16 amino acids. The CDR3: CASSQDLRQGSETQYF. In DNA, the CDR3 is TGCGCCAGCAGCCAAGACTTGCGACAGGGAAGCGAGACCCAGTACTTC.